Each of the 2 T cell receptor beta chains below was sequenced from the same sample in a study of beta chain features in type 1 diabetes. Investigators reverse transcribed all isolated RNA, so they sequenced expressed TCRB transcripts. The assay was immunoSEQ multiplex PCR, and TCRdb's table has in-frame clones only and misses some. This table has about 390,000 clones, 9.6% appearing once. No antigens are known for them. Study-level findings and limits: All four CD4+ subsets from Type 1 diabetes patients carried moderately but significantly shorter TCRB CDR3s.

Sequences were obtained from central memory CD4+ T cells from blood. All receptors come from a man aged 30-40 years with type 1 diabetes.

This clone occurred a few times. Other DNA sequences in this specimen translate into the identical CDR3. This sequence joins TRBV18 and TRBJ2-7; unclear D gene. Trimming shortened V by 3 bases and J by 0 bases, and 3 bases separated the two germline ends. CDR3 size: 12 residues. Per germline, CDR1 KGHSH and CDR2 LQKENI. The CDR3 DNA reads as TGTGCCAGCTCACCCGCCTCCTACGAGCAGTACTTC. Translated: CASSPASYEQYF.

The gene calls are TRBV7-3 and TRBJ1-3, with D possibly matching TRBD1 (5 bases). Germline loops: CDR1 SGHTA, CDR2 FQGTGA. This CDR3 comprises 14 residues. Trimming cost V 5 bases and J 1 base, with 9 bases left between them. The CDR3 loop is CASSPQGSGNTIYF. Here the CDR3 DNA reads TGTGCCAGCAGCCCCCAGGGATCTGGAAACACCATATATTTT. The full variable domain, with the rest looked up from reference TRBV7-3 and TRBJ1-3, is GAGVSQTPSNKVTEKGKYVELRCDPISGHTALYWYRQSLGQGPEFLIYFQGTGAADDSGLPNDRFFAVRPEGSVSTLKIQRTERGDSAVYLCASSPQGSGNTIYFGEGSWLTVV.